This TCR beta chain was found in a study of blood T cell repertoires in COVID-19. Clones were read by immunoSEQ multiplex PCR, and TCRdb kept only the in-frame ones, dropping some. The data hold approximately 260,000 clones, with about 93% observed a single time. Germline V gene lookup returns CDR1 LNHDA and CDR2 SQIVND (reference sequence). The CDR3 has 14 amino acids. V was pared by 2 bases and J by 5 bases, with 10 bases between. Sequences were obtained from PBMCs or T cells enriched from blood (not recorded which). This sequence originates from a woman between 18 and 29 years old who had recovered from COVID-19. The chain links TRBV19 to TRBJ1-3; a weak D match, TRBD1 (6 bases). In nucleotides, the CDR3 is TGTGCCAGTAGTATACGGGACATTAGAAACACCATATATTTT. Translated: CASSIRDIRNTIYF.